The next 20 T cell receptor beta chains were all read from a single sample in a study of blood T cell repertoires in COVID-19. TCRdb's copy holds only in-frame clones and misses some; the assay was immunoSEQ multiplex PCR. The data contain 300,000 or so clones, about nine tenths of them singletons. Sequenced: peripheral blood. These TCRs come from a woman aged 30 to 39 with COVID-19, enrolled during active disease.

This clone was found once. J is TRBJ2-2 and V is TRBV19; TRBD1 aligns across 8 bases. CDR3 size: 15 residues. Germline values: CDR1 LNHDA, CDR2 SQIVND (reference sequence). J gave up 1 base and V 3 bases, and 1 base lay outside the gene matches. The CDR3 loop reads CASSIGTGNTGELFF. CDR3 sequence (DNA): TGTGCCAGTAGTATTGGGACAGGGAACACCGGGGAGCTGTTTTTT. Full variable domain (remainder filled in from reference TRBV19 and TRBJ2-2): DGGITQSPKYLFRKEGQNVTLSCEQNLNHDAMYWYRQDPGQGLRLIYYSQIVNDFQKGDIAEGYSVSREKKESFPLTVTSAQKNPTAFYLCASSIGTGNTGELFFGEGSRLTVL.

This CDR3 reads CASSQDHAGVREQYF. The CDR3 region has the DNA TGCGCCAGCAGCCAAGATCATGCAGGGGTCCGCGAGCAGTACTTC. The rearrangement joins TRBV4-1 to TRBJ2-7; maybe TRBD1 (6 bases). V gave up 0 bases and J gave up 6 bases, with 15 bases separating them. Germline V gives CDR1 MGHRA, CDR2 YSYEKL. This CDR3 spans 15 amino acids.

The V and J genes are TRBV7-2 and TRBJ1-5; D not resolved. Germline V gene data show CDR1 as SGHTA and CDR2 as FQGNSA. The CDR3 has 14 amino acids. V lost 5 bases to trimming and J lost 1 base, with 9 bases between them. The CDR3 DNA reads TGTGCCAGCAGCCGCCCGGGGAGCAATCAGCCCCAGCATTTT. It yields the protein CASSRPGSNQPQHF.

V usage is TRBV6-2 or TRBV6-3 and J usage is TRBJ2-7; 8 bases fit TRBD2. CDR3 length: 14 amino acids. V lost 5 bases, J lost 3 bases, and 6 bases stayed unmatched. CDR1 and CDR2 (germline): MNHEY, SVGEGT. The CDR3 DNA reads as TGTGCCAGCAGTCACGGGGGGGCGGACTACGAGCAGTACTTC. It translates to CASSHGGADYEQYF.

CDR3 loop: CATAGTGGYEQYF. CDR3 DNA: TGTGCCACAGCCGGGACAGGGGGCTACGAGCAGTACTTC. The rearrangement uses TRBV19 and TRBJ2-7; TRBD1 matches at 11 bases. With V trimmed by 10 bases and J by 3 bases, 5 bases remained unmatched. The germline V gene encodes CDR1 LNHDA and CDR2 SQIVND (reference sequence). The CDR3 contains 13 residues.

The V and J genes are TRBV11-2 and TRBJ1-1, with D possibly being TRBD1 (6 bases). CDR1 and CDR2 (germline): SGHAT, FQNNGV. Trimming pared 7 bases from V and 7 bases from J, leaving 19 bases between. This CDR3 has 14 amino acids. The CDR3 loop is CASTRSPGQGEAFF. The CDR3 DNA reads as TGTGCCAGCACCCGGTCACCGGGACAAGGTGAAGCTTTCTTT.

The chain couples TRBV15 to TRBJ1-2; 8 bases line up with TRBD1. The germline V gene has CDR1 LNHNV and CDR2 YYDKDF (reference sequence). V shed 3 bases, J shed 1 base, and the junction held 4 bases outside the gene matches. This CDR3 comprises 15 residues. CDR3: CATSSGQGFNYGYTF. The DNA of the CDR3 is TGTGCCACCAGCAGTGGACAGGGTTTTAACTATGGCTACACCTTC.

The V and J genes are TRBV7-6 and TRBJ1-3; D uncertain. The germline CDR1 and CDR2 sequences are SGHVS and FNYEAQ. Trimming shortened V by 1 base and J by 0 bases, and 13 bases separated the two germline ends. This CDR3 has 17 amino acids. DNA for the CDR3: TGTGCCAGCAGCTTAGAAGGCGGCAGCGTCTCTGGAAACACCATATATTTT. Protein product: CASSLEGGSVSGNTIYF.

The chain employs TRBV19 and TRBJ2-7; TRBD1 matches at 11 bases. CDR3 length equals 13 residues. The trim removed 4 bases at V and 12 bases at J, leaving 8 bases unmatched. The germline gives CDR1 LNHDA, CDR2 SQIVND (reference sequence). The CDR3 bases are TGTGCCAGTAGTACCTGGACAGGGGGCCAGGTGTACTTC. Protein product: CASSTWTGGQVYF.

The chain links TRBV10-3 to TRBJ2-1; 7 nucleotides agree with TRBD2. The CDR3 totals 15 residues. With 2 bases clipped from V and 7 bases from J, the junction kept 8 bases outside the gene matches. Germline CDR1 reads ENHRY; CDR2 reads SYGVKD. The CDR3 coding sequence is TGTGCCATCAGTGAGATGTGGGAGGGGTTGAATGAGCAGTTCTTC. It encodes CAISEMWEGLNEQFF.

The chain joins TRBV30 to TRBJ1-1; TRBD1 agrees at 9 bases. The trim removed 5 bases at V and 3 bases at J, leaving 10 bases unmatched. This CDR3 region has 15 residues. Germline CDR1 reads GTSNPN; CDR2 reads SVGIG (reference sequence). The CDR3 spells CAWFPHRGLDTEAFF. CDR3 in DNA: TGTGCCTGGTTCCCGCACAGGGGGCTCGACACTGAAGCTTTCTTT. Looking up the rest from reference TRBV30 and TRBJ1-1 gives the full variable domain: SQTIHQWPATLVQPVGSPLSLECTVEGTSNPNLYWYRQAAGRGLQLLFYSVGIGQISSEVPQNLSASRPQDRQFILSSKKLLLSDSGFYLCAWFPHRGLDTEAFFGQGTRLTVV.

The J gene is TRBJ1-2, the V gene TRBV9, with TRBD1 matching 7 bases. The germline CDR1 and CDR2 sequences are SGDLS and YYNGEE. The CDR3 loop spans 13 amino acids. After removal of 1 base from V and 3 bases from J, the junction contained 0 bases not matched to a gene. The CDR3 here is CASSVQGDYGYTF. The CDR3 nucleotides read TGTGCCAGCAGCGTACAGGGGGACTATGGCTACACCTTC.

The chain recombines TRBV29-1 with TRBJ1-2, with 9 bases fitting TRBD1. Germline V gene lookup returns CDR1 SQVTM and CDR2 ANQGSEA. The CDR3 is 13 residues long. V lost 6 bases and J lost 6; bases outside the gene matches: 8. DNA of the CDR3: TGCAGCGTCCAGAGGGACAGGGAGAATGGCTACACCTTC. Translating it yields CSVQRDRENGYTF.

The chain carries TRBV4-2 and TRBJ2-3; D perhaps matches TRBD2 (6 bases). This CDR3 spans 15 amino acids. Germline CDR1 reads LGHNA; CDR2 reads YNFKEQ. The ends were cut back, 1 base at V and 2 bases at J, with 10 bases in the middle. The CDR3, as DNA: TGTGCCAGCAGCCAAGGCGGCGGGAACACAGATACGCAGTATTTT. Translation: CASSQGGGNTDTQYF.

This clone has more than one count but fewer than ten. This rearrangement joins TRBV28 to TRBJ1-3, with D perhaps TRBD1 (5 bases). The CDR3 consists of 11 residues. Trimming removed 8 bases at V and 4 bases at J, with 6 bases between. CDR1 and CDR2 from the germline V gene are MDHEN and SYDVKM. Here the CDR3 DNA reads TGTGCCAGCCACAGGGGAAACACCATATATTTT. Encoded protein: CASHRGNTIYF.

The chain carries TRBV20-1 and TRBJ1-1; D is unclear. CDR1 and CDR2 from the germline V gene are DFQATT and SNEGSKA (reference sequence). The CDR3 totals 11 residues. V was shortened by 5 bases and J by 7 bases, with 11 bases between the two germline ends. The CDR3 coding sequence is TGCAGTGCTGCTAGCCGTAATGAAGCTTTCTTT. Amino acid sequence: CSAASRNEAFF.

Turning to this clone: The sample has other DNA sequences that encode this CDR3 too. V is TRBV11-2 and J is TRBJ2-7; 10 bases agree with TRBD2. Germline trimming cut 4 bases from V and 2 bases from J; bases unmatched to any gene: 2. The CDR3 covers 14 residues. Germline V lookup: CDR1 SGHAT, CDR2 FQNNGV. CDR3 residues: CASSYGTSAYEQYF. The CDR3, as DNA: TGTGCCAGCAGCTATGGGACTAGCGCCTACGAGCAGTACTTC.

This clone was observed a single time. The rearrangement uses TRBV28 and TRBJ1-2, with a tentative D call TRBD1 (6 bases). The V gene's germline CDR1 is MDHEN and CDR2 SYDVKM. Trimming pared 4 bases from V and 2 bases from J, leaving 17 bases between. This CDR3 contains 16 residues. The CDR3 protein is CASSSPGQKGNYGYTF. Written as DNA, the CDR3 is TGTGCCAGCAGTTCCCCGGGACAAAAGGGAAACTATGGCTACACCTTC.

The table lists this clone with a count of one. J is TRBJ1-1 and V is TRBV25-1; D perhaps matches TRBD1 (6 bases). CDR1 MGHDK and CDR2 SYGVNS come from the germline V gene. V lost 7 bases and J 6 bases, leaving 15 bases between the germline ends. The CDR3 is 13 residues long. The CDR3 region is CASIGQYNPEAFF. CDR3 bases: TGTGCCAGCATAGGACAGTATAACCCTGAAGCTTTCTTT.

This rearrangement joins TRBV5-1 to TRBJ2-1, with a possible D match to TRBD2 (5 bases). The CDR3 runs 12 residues. V shed 0 bases and J shed 7 bases, with 5 bases lying between them. Germline assignment: CDR1 SGHRS and CDR2 YFSETQ. The CDR3 protein is CASSLGTNEQFF. CDR3 DNA sequence: TGCGCCAGCAGCTTGGGGACTAATGAGCAGTTCTTC.